This record concerns one T cell receptor (beta chain) sequence. The antigen remains undetermined. These data originate in a study of identical twins. A single record per CDR3 protein comes from TCRdb applying MiXCR to the 5' RACE reads. The data contain 210,000 or so distinct CDR3 sequences, around 15% of them singletons. Overall study findings and caveats: It was cross-sectional statistical analysis, not following the same donors, that the conclusions relied on.

Trimming pared 5 bases from V and 1 base from J, leaving 10 bases between. The CDR3 loop spans 14 amino acids. Germline CDR1 is SGHTA and CDR2 is FQGTGA. In addition, the sample was reused for a study of T cells expressing NK-cell markers.

The receptor comes from a woman between 18 and 30 years old in good health. Sequenced: CD8+ T cells sorted from blood. The chain carries TRBV7-3 and TRBJ2-3; D may be TRBD2 (6 bases). CDR3 sequence: CASSTTGGTDTQYF. As DNA, the CDR3 is TGTGCCAGCAGCACCACGGGAGGCACAGATACGCAGTATTTT.